These 7 T cell receptor beta chains were sequenced from one sample in a study of graft-versus-host responses after intestinal transplantation. These receptors lack a known antigen. Some clones are missing from TCRdb's copy, which holds only in-frame ones; the method was immunoSEQ multiplex PCR. The sample yields about 100,000 clones, about 87% seen once. The sequenced sample was unstimulated CD4+ T cells sorted from spleen or lymph node cells, obtained before transplant. These receptors originate from a human donor who was the organ donor for an intestinal transplant.

The J gene is TRBJ1-6, the V gene TRBV5-6; no clear D. This CDR3 contains 14 residues. The V gene lost 0 bases and the J gene lost 5 bases, with 6 bases spanning the gap. Germline V lookup: CDR1 SGHDT, CDR2 YYEEEE. CDR3 nucleotide sequence: TGTGCCAGCAGCTTGGGGAGTCATAATTCACCCCTCCACTTT. Translating gives CASSLGSHNSPLHF.

This clone was found a few times. V gene TRBV6-5 combines with J gene TRBJ2-1; 11 nucleotides agree with TRBD2. Germline V gene sequence: CDR1 MNHEY, CDR2 SVGAGI. The ends lost 4 bases at V and 12 bases at J; junction bases unmatched: 8. This CDR3 has 14 residues. The chain's CDR3 is CASSSRLAGRWQFF. The DNA for the CDR3 is TGTGCCAGCAGTTCTCGACTAGCGGGAAGATGGCAGTTCTTC.

This chain uses TRBV6-5 with TRBJ1-5; D call uncertain. Germline V gives CDR1 MNHEY, CDR2 SVGAGI. The V gene lost 7 bases and the J gene lost 9 bases, with 13 bases spanning the gap. This CDR3 spans 12 amino acids. CDR3 in DNA: TGTGCCAGCAAGACCGCACAAGGGCCCCAGCATTTT. It yields the protein CASKTAQGPQHF.

The sample holds a few counts of this clone. The chain combines TRBV5-3 with TRBJ1-3, with D hard to call. TRBV5-3 is an open reading frame whose function is uncertain. The length of the CDR3 is 11 residues. V was shortened by 5 bases and J by 3 bases, with 3 bases between the two germline ends. In nucleotides, the CDR3 is TGTGCCAGAAGAAGTGGAAACACCATATATTTT. Translation gives CARRSGNTIYF.

V gene TRBV18 combines with J gene TRBJ2-1; D is possibly TRBD1 (6 bases). The CDR3 covers 13 residues. V was cut by 3 bases and J by 16 bases, with 19 bases left in between. Germline loops: CDR1 KGHSH, CDR2 LQKENI. The CDR3 sequence is CASSPDSSRVCFF. The CDR3 DNA reads as TGTGCCAGCTCACCGGACAGCTCTCGAGTCTGTTTCTTC.

This CDR3 is CASSLDRTSGKPKNIQYF. CDR3 nucleotides: TGTGCCAGCAGCTTAGATCGGACTAGCGGGAAACCCAAAAACATTCAGTACTTC. The chain is built from TRBV11-3 and TRBJ2-4, with 12 bases identical to TRBD2. Trimming removed 0 bases from V and 2 bases from J; junction bases left unmatched: 5. Germline values: CDR1 SGHNT, CDR2 YENEEA. The CDR3 runs 18 residues.

This clone was seen just once. This chain joins TRBV19 and TRBJ2-1; 9 bases line up with TRBD2. The V gene's germline CDR1 is LNHDA and CDR2 SQIVND (reference sequence). Unmatched junction bases numbered 12, after V lost 5 bases and J lost 7 bases. The CDR3 is 16 amino acids. In DNA, the CDR3 is TGTGCCAGTAGTGCGGGCGTAGCGGGAGCTGAGAATGAGCAGTTCTTC. It translates to CASSAGVAGAENEQFF.